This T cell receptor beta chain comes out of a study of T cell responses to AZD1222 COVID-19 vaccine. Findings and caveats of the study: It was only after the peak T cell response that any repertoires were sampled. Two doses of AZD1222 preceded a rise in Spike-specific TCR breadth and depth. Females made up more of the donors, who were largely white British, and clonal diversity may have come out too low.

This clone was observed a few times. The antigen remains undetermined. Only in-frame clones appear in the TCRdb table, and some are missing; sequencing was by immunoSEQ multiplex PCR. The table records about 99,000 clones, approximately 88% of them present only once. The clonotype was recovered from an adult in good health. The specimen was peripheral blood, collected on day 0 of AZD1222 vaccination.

CDR3 residues: CSPGGGYGYTF. The CDR3 nucleotides read TGCAGTCCAGGGGGAGGCTATGGCTACACCTTC. This chain links TRBV20-1 with TRBJ1-2, with 7 bases lining up with TRBD1. From germline, CDR1 is DFQATT and CDR2 SNEGSKA (reference sequence). The junction had 4 bases not matched to a gene; V was cut back by 8 bases and J by 4 bases. This CDR3 is built from 11 residues.